One and the same sample provided the 16 T cell receptor beta chains below, sequenced in a study of blood T cell repertoires in COVID-19. Generated by immunoSEQ multiplex PCR, the TCRdb table keeps only in-frame clones and is missing some. The sample consists of about 100,000 clones, 80% to 90% of them appearing once. Sequencing input: PBMCs or T cells enriched from blood (not recorded which). The receptors here all came from a woman between 50 and 59 years old who had recovered from COVID-19.

This clone has a single count. This chain's CDR3 is CASSFGGLSYNSPLHF. DNA of the CDR3: TGTGCCAGCAGCTTCGGCGGGCTCTCCTATAATTCACCCCTCCACTTT. The rearrangement joins TRBV5-8 to TRBJ1-6; D remains ambiguous. Between the trimmed V and J ends, which lost 2 bases and 0 bases, there was a span of 9 bases. CDR1 and CDR2 (germline): SGHTS, YDEGEE. The CDR3 extends over 16 amino acids.

The chain is built from TRBV9 and TRBJ2-5, with 12 positions matching TRBD2. CDR3 length: 17 residues. The germline CDR1 and CDR2 sequences are SGDLS and YYNGEE. Trimming removed 2 bases from V and 1 base from J; junction bases left unmatched: 6. In nucleotides, the CDR3 is TGTGCCAGCAGCGTGTCACTAGCGGGGGGAACCCAAGAGACCCAGTACTTC. It translates to CASSVSLAGGTQETQYF.

Worth noting for this clone: The same CDR3 also results from other DNA sequences found in this sample. V gene TRBV7-2 combines with J gene TRBJ2-5, with 9 bases that match TRBD2. Germline CDR1 is SGHTA and CDR2 is FQGNSA. V was pared by 2 bases and J by 5 bases, with 3 bases of the junction left unmatched. The CDR3 runs to 14 residues. The CDR3 nucleotides read TGTGCCAGCAGCTTACTAGCGGGGCAGGAGACCCAGTACTTC. This gives the protein CASSLLAGQETQYF.

Many counts were recorded for this clone. The V call is TRBV9, the J call TRBJ1-6; maybe TRBD1 (6 bases). V was trimmed by 3 bases and J by 8 bases, leaving 12 bases between them. The germline V gene encodes CDR1 SGDLS and CDR2 YYNGEE. CDR3 length: 14 amino acids. The CDR3 sequence is CASSAQGRDSPLHF. In nucleotides, the CDR3 is TGTGCCAGCAGCGCTCAGGGGCGCGATTCACCCCTCCACTTT.

The chain recombines TRBV18 with TRBJ1-2, with 8 positions matching TRBD1. This CDR3 region has 13 residues. The V and J ends lost 3 bases and 8 bases, in that order; junction bases with no gene match: 5. Germline V CDR1 and CDR2: KGHSH, LQKENI. The DNA of the CDR3 is TGTGCCAGCTCACCCGCAGGGGGCGAAGGCTACACCTTC. Translating gives CASSPAGGEGYTF.

The chain links TRBV28 to TRBJ2-5; D perhaps matches TRBD2 (5 bases). This CDR3 comprises 15 residues. V lost 6 bases and J lost 2, with 16 bases in between. In germline, CDR1 is MDHEN, CDR2 SYDVKM. This CDR3 is CASSPRAVIQETQYF. For the CDR3, the DNA is TGTGCCAGCAGCCCGAGGGCGGTAATTCAAGAGACCCAGTACTTC. Based on the CDR3 plus reference TRBV28 and TRBJ2-5, the full variable domain is DVKVTQSSRYLVKRTGEKVFLECVQDMDHENMFWYRQDPGLGLRLIYFSYDVKMKEKGDIPEGYSVSREKKERFSLILESASTNQTSMYLCASSPRAVIQETQYFGPGTRLLVL.

This chain joins TRBV5-1 and TRBJ2-2, with D tentatively TRBD2 (6 bases). V was pared by 6 bases and J by 1 base, with 13 bases between. CDR3 length: 15 amino acids. The germline V gene encodes CDR1 SGHRS and CDR2 YFSETQ. The CDR3 spells CASTPLGGNTGELFF. Here the CDR3 DNA reads TGCGCCAGCACCCCACTGGGGGGGAACACCGGGGAGCTGTTTTTT.

CDR3 in DNA: TGCGCCAGCAGCCAAGATAGTCGCCCTGAAAAACTGTTTTTT. It codes for CASSQDSRPEKLFF. The chain uses TRBV4-1 and TRBJ1-4, with D hard to call. Trimming removed 0 bases at V and 7 bases at J, with 9 bases between. CDR3 length: 14 amino acids. Looked up from germline, CDR1 is MGHRA and CDR2 is YSYEKL.

The chain combines TRBV18 with TRBJ1-5; no clear D gene. Trimming removed 2 bases from V and 0 bases from J, with 11 bases in between. CDR1 and CDR2 from the germline V gene are KGHSH and LQKENI. The length of the CDR3 is 16 residues. The CDR3 sequence is CASSPEKSNSNQPQHF. As DNA, the CDR3 is TGTGCCAGCTCACCAGAGAAGAGTAATAGCAATCAGCCCCAGCATTTT.

This clone was counted a single time. The chain carries TRBV27 and TRBJ2-2; 9 bases align to TRBD1. Germline CDR1 MNHEY, CDR2 SMNVEV (reference sequence). The V and J ends lost 6 bases and 4 bases, in that order; junction bases with no gene match: 6. The CDR3 has 15 amino acids. In DNA form, the CDR3 reads TGTGCCAGCAGGCAAACAGGGGGCAGCACCGGGGAGCTGTTTTTT. Amino acid sequence: CASRQTGGSTGELFF.

V and J are TRBV9 and TRBJ2-5, with 12 nucleotides matching TRBD2. The J segment lost 4 bases and the V segment lost 3 bases, leaving 4 bases of the junction unmatched. CDR1 and CDR2 from the germline V gene are SGDLS and YYNGEE. This CDR3 spans 15 amino acids. The CDR3 nucleotides are TGTGCCAGCAGCGGGCTAGCGGGGGGGGCAGAGACCCAGTACTTC. It is translated as CASSGLAGGAETQYF.

The chain is built from TRBV5-1 and TRBJ2-4, with 12 bases fitting TRBD2. The V segment lost 4 bases and the J segment 0 bases; nucleotides outside the gene matches: 17. This CDR3 has 21 residues. The V gene's germline CDR1 is SGHRS and CDR2 YFSETQ. The CDR3 is CASSEIPGLAGLTLAKNIQYF. DNA for the CDR3: TGCGCCAGCAGCGAGATACCGGGACTAGCGGGCCTTACCCTAGCCAAAAACATTCAGTACTTC.

V gene TRBV5-1 combines with J gene TRBJ2-1; TRBD2 agrees at 9 bases. This CDR3 contains 15 residues. Germline CDR1 reads SGHRS; CDR2 reads YFSETQ. Unmatched junction bases numbered 6, after V lost 4 bases and J lost 4 bases. The CDR3 bases are TGCGCCAGCAGCCGTCCTAGCGGGACTTACAATGAGCAGTTCTTC. Its protein is CASSRPSGTYNEQFF.

The chain joins TRBV5-1 to TRBJ1-5, with D maybe TRBD1 (5 bases). This CDR3 has 15 amino acids. The V end was cut by 4 bases, the J end by 2 bases, with 13 bases between. CDR1 SGHRS and CDR2 YFSETQ come from the germline V gene. CDR3 sequence: CASSPGDSGNQPQHF. The CDR3 nucleotides are TGCGCCAGCAGCCCGGGGGATAGTGGCAATCAGCCCCAGCATTTT.

The chain uses TRBV28 and TRBJ1-6, with a weak D call TRBD1 (6 bases). V was pared by 3 bases and J by 7 bases, with 16 bases between. Germline CDR1 reads MDHEN; CDR2 reads SYDVKM. The CDR3 consists of 16 residues. This chain's CDR3 is CASSFGAGTINSPLHF. Here the CDR3 DNA reads TGTGCCAGCAGTTTCGGAGCCGGGACAATCAATTCACCCCTCCACTTT.

V and J are TRBV28 and TRBJ2-7; 10 bases match TRBD1. The ends lost 5 bases at V and 5 bases at J; junction bases unmatched: 9. The CDR3 consists of 15 residues. The V gene's germline CDR1 is MDHEN and CDR2 SYDVKM. The CDR3 bases are TGTGCCAGCAGTACTTGGGGGACAGGGGTTAACGAGCAGTACTTC. Amino acids: CASSTWGTGVNEQYF.